Here is one T cell receptor beta chain with its context. Original data processing: Cell counts per sample came from amplifying reference gene primers. The repertoire was sequenced with immunoSEQ multiplex PCR; TCRdb's copy has only in-frame clones and lacks some. D and trimming come from the DNA, and the V and J calls and clone size come from that table. The table includes approximately 15,000 clones, around 80% detected once. This sample stems from a study of blood T cell repertoires in COVID-19. At the level of the study: The samples span acute and convalescent COVID-19 from the United States, Italy and Spain.

V was clipped by 0 bases and J by 2 bases, with 12 bases between them. The CDR3 runs 15 residues. Germline V gene lookup returns CDR1 SGDLS and CDR2 YYNGEE. The receptor was derived from a woman between 65 and 79 years old with active COVID-19. The chain couples TRBV9 to TRBJ2-7; no firm D call. Sample: peripheral blood. This CDR3 is CASSVDPSLAYEQYF. DNA for the CDR3: TGTGCCAGCAGCGTAGATCCCTCCCTCGCCTACGAGCAGTACTTC.